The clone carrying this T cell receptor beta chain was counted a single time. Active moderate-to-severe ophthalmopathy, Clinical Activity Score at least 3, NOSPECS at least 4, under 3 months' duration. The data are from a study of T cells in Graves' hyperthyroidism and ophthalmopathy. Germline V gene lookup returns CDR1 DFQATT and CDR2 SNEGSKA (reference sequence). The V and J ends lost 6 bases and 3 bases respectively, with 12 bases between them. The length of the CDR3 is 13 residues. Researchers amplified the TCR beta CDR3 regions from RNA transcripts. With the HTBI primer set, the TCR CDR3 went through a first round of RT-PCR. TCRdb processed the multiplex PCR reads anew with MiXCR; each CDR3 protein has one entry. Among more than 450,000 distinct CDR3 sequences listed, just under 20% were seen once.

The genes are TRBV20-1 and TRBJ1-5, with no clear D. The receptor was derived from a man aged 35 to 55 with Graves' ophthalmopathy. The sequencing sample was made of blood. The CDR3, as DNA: TGCAGTGCCCTAGACCAGGCCAATCAGCCCCAGCATTTT. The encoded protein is CSALDQANQPQHF.